This T cell receptor beta chain came from a study of cytomegalovirus exposure and HLA in healthy donors. Findings of the study overall: Associated with cytomegalovirus, according to the listing, were 164 TCR beta chains. Rare TCR sequences dominated, though some public TCRs recurred in many donors. That first-cohort TCR clusters tended to co-occur in the 95 to 150 validation repertoires was found in a later analysis.

Generated by immunoSEQ multiplex PCR, the TCRdb table keeps only in-frame clones and is missing some. The table records under 200,000 clones, roughly 95% of them present only once. A remark on this clone: Its specificity is unknown.

The donors were in the roughly 120-subject validation cohort, distinct from the roughly 600-subject first cohort. Per the germline V gene, CDR1 is KGHSH and CDR2 is LQKENI. Trimming cost V 2 bases and J 1 base, with 5 bases left between them. The CDR3 covers 13 residues. Material for sequencing was PBMCs. The clonotype comes from a woman under 30 in good health and CMV-seronegative. The chain is built from TRBV18 and TRBJ1-1, with unresolved D. The CDR3 protein is CASSPGPNTEAFF. CDR3 nucleotide sequence: TGTGCCAGCTCACCAGGGCCGAACACTGAAGCTTTCTTT. Drawing the rest from reference TRBV18 and TRBJ1-1, the complete variable domain is NAGVMQNPRHLVRRRGQEARLRCSPMKGHSHVYWYRQLPEEGLKFMVYLQKENIIDESGMPKERFSAEFPKEGPSILRIQQVVRGDSAAYFCASSPGPNTEAFFGQGTRLTVV.